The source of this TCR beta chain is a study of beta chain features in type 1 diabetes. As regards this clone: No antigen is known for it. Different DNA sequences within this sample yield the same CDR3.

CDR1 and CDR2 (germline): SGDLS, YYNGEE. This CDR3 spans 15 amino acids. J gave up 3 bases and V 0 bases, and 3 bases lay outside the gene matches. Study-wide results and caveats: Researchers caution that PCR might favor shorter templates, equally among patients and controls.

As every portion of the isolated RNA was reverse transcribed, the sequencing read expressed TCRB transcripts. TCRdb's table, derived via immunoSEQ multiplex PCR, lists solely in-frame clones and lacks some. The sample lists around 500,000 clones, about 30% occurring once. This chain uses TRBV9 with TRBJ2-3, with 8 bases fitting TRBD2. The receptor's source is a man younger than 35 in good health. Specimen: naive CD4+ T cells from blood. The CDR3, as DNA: TGTGCCAGCAGCGTAGCTGGCGGGAGGACAGATACGCAGTATTTT. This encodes CASSVAGGRTDTQYF.